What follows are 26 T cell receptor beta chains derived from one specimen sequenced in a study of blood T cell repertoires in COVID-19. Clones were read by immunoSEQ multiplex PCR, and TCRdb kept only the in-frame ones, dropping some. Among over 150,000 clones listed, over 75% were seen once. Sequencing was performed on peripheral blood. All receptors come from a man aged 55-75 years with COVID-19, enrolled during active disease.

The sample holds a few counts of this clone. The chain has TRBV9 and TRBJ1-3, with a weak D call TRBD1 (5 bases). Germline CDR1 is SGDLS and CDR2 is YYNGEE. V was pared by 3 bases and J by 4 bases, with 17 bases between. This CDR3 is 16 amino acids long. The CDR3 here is CASSEGQGLIGNTIYF. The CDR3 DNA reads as TGTGCCAGCAGCGAGGGTCAGGGTCTGATCGGAAACACCATATATTTT.

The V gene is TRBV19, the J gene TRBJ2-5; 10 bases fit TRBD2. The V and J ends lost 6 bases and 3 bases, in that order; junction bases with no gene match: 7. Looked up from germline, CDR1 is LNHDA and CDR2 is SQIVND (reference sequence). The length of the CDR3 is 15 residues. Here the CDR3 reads CASSLILAGEETQYF. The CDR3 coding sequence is TGTGCCAGTAGCCTCATCCTAGCGGGGGAAGAGACCCAGTACTTC.

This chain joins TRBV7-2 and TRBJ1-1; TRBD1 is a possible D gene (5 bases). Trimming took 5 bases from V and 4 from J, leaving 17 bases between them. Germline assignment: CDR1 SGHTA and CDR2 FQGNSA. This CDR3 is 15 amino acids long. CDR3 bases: TGTGCCAGCAGCAGCCGGACCTTTACAGGCACTGAAGCTTTCTTT. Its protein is CASSSRTFTGTEAFF. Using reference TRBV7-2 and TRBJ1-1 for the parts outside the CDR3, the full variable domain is GAGVSQSPSNKVTEKGKDVELRCDPISGHTALYWYRQSLGQGLEFLIYFQGNSAPDKSGLPSDRFSAERTGGSVSTLTIQRTQQEDSAVYLCASSSRTFTGTEAFFGQGTRLTVV.

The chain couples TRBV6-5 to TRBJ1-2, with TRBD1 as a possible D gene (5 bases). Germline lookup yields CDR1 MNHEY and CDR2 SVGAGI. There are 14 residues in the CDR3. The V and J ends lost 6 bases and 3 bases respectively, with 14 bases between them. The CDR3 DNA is TGTGCCAGCAGGACCAGGACAAGCGACTATGGCTACACCTTC. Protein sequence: CASRTRTSDYGYTF.

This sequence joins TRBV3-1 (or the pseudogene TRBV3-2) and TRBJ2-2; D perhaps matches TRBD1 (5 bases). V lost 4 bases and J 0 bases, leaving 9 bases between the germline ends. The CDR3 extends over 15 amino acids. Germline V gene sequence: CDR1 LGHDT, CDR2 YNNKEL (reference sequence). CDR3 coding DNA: TGTGCCAGCAGCCCACAGGCTACGAACACCGGGGAGCTGTTTTTT. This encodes CASSPQATNTGELFF.

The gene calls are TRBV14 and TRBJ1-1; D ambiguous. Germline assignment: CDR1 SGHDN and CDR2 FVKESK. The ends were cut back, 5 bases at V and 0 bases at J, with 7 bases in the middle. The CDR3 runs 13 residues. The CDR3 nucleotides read TGTGCCAGCAGCTACAGCATGAACACTGAAGCTTTCTTT. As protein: CASSYSMNTEAFF. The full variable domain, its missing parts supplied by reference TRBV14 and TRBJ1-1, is EAGVTQFPSHSVIEKGQTVTLRCDPISGHDNLYWYRRVMGKEIKFLLHFVKESKQDESGMPNNRFLAERTGGTYSTLKVQPAELEDSGVYFCASSYSMNTEAFFGQGTRLTVV.

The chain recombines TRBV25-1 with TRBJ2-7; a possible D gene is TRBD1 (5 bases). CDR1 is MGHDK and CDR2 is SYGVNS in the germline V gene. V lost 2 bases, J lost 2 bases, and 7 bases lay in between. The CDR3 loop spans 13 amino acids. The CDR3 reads CASSEQGPYEQYF. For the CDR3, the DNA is TGTGCCAGCAGTGAACAGGGTCCCTACGAGCAGTACTTC.

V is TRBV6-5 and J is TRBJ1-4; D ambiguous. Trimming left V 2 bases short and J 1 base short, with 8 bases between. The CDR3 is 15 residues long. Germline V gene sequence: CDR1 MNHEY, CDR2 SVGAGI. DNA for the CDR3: TGTGCCAGCAGTTACGAGGGCGGAACTAATGAAAAACTGTTTTTT. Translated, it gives CASSYEGGTNEKLFF.

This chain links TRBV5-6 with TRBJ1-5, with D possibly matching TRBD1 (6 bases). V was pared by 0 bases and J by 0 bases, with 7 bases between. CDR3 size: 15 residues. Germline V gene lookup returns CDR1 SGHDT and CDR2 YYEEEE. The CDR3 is CASSLEGVSNQPQHF. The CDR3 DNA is TGTGCCAGCAGCTTGGAGGGGGTTAGCAATCAGCCCCAGCATTTT.

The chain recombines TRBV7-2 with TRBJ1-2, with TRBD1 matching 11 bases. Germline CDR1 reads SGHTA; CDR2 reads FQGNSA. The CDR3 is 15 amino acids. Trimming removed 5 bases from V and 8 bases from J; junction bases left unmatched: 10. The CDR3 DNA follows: TGTGCCAGCAGCCCCTTCGGGGGACAGGGGGACGGCTACACCTTC. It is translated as CASSPFGGQGDGYTF.

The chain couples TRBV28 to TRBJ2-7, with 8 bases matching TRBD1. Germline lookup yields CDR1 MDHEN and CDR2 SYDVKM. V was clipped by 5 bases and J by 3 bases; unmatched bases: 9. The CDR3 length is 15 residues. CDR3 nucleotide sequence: TGTGCCAGCAGTCCGCACAGGGGGTTCGTCTACGAGCAGTACTTC. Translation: CASSPHRGFVYEQYF. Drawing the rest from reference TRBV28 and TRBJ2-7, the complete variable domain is DVKVTQSSRYLVKRTGEKVFLECVQDMDHENMFWYRQDPGLGLRLIYFSYDVKMKEKGDIPEGYSVSREKKERFSLILESASTNQTSMYLCASSPHRGFVYEQYFGPGTRLTVT.

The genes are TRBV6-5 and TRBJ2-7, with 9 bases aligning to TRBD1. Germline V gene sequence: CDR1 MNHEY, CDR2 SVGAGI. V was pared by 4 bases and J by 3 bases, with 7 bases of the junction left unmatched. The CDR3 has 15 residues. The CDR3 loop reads CASSWRTGALYEQYF. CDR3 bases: TGTGCCAGCAGTTGGCGGACAGGGGCTCTCTACGAGCAGTACTTC.

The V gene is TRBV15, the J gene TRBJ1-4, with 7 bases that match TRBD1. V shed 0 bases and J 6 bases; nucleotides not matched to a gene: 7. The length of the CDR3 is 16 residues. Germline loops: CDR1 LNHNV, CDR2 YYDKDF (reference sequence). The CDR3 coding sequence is TGTGCCACCAGCAGAGAGCCCCAAACAGGGGATGAAAAACTGTTTTTT. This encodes CATSREPQTGDEKLFF.

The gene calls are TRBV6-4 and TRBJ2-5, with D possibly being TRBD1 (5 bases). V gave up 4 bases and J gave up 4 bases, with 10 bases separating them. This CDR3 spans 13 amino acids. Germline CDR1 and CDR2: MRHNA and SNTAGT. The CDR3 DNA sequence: TGTGCCAGCAGTGTCCGGCAGGGAGAGACCCAGTACTTC. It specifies CASSVRQGETQYF.

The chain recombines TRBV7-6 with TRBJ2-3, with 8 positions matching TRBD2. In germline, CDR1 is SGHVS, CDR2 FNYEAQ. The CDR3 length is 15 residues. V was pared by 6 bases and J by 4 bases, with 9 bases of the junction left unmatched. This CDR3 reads CASSSVAGYADTQYF. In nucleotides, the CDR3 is TGTGCCAGCAGTTCGGTAGCGGGGTACGCAGATACGCAGTATTTT.

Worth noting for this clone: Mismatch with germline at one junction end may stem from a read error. The CDR3 nucleotides read TGTGCCAGCAGCTCCCAGGCCGGGAAGCTGTTTTTT. Its protein is CASSSQAGKLFF. The rearrangement joins TRBV12-3 or TRBV12-4 to TRBJ2-2, with D possibly being TRBD2 (5 bases). This CDR3 has 12 amino acids.

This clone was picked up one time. The CDR3 DNA follows: TGCGCCAGCAGCCTGATGACAGGGGGCAGAGCTGGGGCCAACGTCCTGACTTTC. Its translation is CASSLMTGGRAGANVLTF. The chain carries TRBV5-1 and TRBJ2-6; 10 nucleotides agree with TRBD1. The CDR3 is made up of 18 amino acids. Germline assignment: CDR1 SGHRS and CDR2 YFSETQ. V shed 4 bases, J shed 2 bases, and the junction held 9 bases outside the gene matches.

The CDR3 protein is CASSPNVQGDGYTF. CDR3 DNA: TGTGCCAGCAGCCCAAATGTGCAGGGGGATGGCTACACCTTC. The V call is TRBV11-2, the J call TRBJ1-2; 7 nucleotides align to TRBD1. This CDR3 contains 14 residues. V lost 5 bases to trimming and J lost 6 bases; unmatched junction nucleotides: 9. In germline, CDR1 is SGHAT, CDR2 FQNNGV.

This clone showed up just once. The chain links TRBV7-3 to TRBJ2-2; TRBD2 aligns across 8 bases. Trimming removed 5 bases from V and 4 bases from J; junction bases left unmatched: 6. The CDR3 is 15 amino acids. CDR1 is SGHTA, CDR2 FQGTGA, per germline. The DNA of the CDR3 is TGTGCCAGCAGCCCCGGGACTAGAGGCACCGGGGAGCTGTTTTTT. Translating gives CASSPGTRGTGELFF.

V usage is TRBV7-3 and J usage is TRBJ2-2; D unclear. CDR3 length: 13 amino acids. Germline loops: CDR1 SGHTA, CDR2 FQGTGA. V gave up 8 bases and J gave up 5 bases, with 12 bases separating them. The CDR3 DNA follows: TGTGCCAGCGCACCCCAGCGTACCGGGGAGCTGTTTTTT. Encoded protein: CASAPQRTGELFF.

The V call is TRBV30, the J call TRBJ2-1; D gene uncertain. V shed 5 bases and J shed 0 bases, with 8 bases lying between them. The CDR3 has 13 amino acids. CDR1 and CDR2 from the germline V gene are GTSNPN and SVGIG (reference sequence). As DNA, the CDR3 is TGTGCCTGGTTGTGGAGCTCCTACAATGAGCAGTTCTTC. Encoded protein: CAWLWSSYNEQFF.

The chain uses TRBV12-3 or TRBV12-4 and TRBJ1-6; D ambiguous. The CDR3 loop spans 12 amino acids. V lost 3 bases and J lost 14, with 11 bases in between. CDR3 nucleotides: TGTGCCAGCAGTTTTGCTAAAGTCACCCTCCACTTT. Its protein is CASSFAKVTLHF.

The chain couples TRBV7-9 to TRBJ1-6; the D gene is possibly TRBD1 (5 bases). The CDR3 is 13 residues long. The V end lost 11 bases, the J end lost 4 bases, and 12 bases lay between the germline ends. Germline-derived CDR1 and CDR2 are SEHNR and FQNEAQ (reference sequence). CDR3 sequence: CAYPGEYNSPLHF. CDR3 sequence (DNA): TGTGCCTATCCGGGGGAGTATAATTCACCCCTCCACTTT.

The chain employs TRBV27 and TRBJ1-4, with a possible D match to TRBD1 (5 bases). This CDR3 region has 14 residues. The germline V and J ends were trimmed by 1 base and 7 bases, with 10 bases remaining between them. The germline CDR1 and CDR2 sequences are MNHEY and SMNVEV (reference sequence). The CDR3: CASSLLGRGEKLFF. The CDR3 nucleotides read TGTGCCAGCAGTTTATTAGGGAGGGGTGAAAAACTGTTTTTT. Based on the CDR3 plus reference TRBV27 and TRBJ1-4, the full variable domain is EAQVTQNPRYLITVTGKKLTVTCSQNMNHEYMSWYRQDPGLGLRQIYYSMNVEVTDKGDVPEGYKVSRKEKRNFPLILESPSPNQTSLYFCASSLLGRGEKLFFGSGTQLSVL.

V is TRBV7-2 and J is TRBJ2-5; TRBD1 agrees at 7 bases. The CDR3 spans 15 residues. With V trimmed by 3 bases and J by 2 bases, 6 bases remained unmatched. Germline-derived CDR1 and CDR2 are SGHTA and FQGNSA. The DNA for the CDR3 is TGTGCCAGCAGCTTTCCGGGACAGAGACAAGAGACCCAGTACTTC. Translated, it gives CASSFPGQRQETQYF.

CDR3 bases: TGTGCCAGTAGTATAGGACCCCGTGGGAGGACTGGGGCCAACGTCCTGACTTTC. It encodes CASSIGPRGRTGANVLTF. The chain uses TRBV19 and TRBJ2-6, with D perhaps TRBD2 (6 bases). Germline CDR1 is LNHDA and CDR2 is SQIVND (reference sequence). V shed 1 base and J shed 2 bases, with 15 bases lying between them. The CDR3 has 18 amino acids.